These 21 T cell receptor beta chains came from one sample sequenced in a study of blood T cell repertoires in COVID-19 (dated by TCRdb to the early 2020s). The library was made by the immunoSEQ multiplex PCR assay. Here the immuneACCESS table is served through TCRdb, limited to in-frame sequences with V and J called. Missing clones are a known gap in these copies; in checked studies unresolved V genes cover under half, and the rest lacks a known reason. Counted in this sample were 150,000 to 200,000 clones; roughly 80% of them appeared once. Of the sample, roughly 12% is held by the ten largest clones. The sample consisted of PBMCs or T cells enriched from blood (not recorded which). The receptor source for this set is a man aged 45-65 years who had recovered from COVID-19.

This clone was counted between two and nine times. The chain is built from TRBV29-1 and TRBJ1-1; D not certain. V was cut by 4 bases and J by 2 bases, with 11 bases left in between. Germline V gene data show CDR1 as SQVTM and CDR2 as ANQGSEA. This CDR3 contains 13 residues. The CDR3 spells CSVGTEYNTEAFF. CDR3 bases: TGCAGCGTTGGAACAGAATACAACACTGAAGCTTTCTTT.

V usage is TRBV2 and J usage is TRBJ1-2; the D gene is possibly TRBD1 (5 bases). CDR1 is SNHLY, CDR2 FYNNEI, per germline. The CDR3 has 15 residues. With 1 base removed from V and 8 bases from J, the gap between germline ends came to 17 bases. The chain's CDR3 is CASSEGIGAGNGYTF. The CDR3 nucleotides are TGTGCCAGCAGTGAAGGGATTGGGGCAGGGAACGGCTACACCTTC. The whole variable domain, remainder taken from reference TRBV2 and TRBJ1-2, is EPEVTQTPSHQVTQMGQEVILRCVPISNHLYFYWYRQILGQKVEFLVSFYNNEISEKSEIFDDQFSVERPDGSNFTLKIRSTKLEDSAMYFCASSEGIGAGNGYTFGSGTRLTVV.

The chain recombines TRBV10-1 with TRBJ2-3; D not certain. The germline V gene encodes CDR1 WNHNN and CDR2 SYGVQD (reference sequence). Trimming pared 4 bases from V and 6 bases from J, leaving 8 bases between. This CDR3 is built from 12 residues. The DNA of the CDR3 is TGCGCCAGCAGTGGTATGGCCGATACGCAGTATTTT. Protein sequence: CASSGMADTQYF.

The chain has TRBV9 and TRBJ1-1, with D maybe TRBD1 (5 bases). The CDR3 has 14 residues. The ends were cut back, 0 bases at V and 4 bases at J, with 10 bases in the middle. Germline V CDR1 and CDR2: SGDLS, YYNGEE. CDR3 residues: CASSVEGLGTEAFF. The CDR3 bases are TGTGCCAGCAGCGTAGAGGGGCTGGGCACTGAAGCTTTCTTT.

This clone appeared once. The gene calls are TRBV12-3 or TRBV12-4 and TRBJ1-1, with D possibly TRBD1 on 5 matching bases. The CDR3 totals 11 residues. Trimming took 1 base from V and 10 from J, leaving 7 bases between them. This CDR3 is CASSLGRGAFF. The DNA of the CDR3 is TGTGCCAGCAGTTTAGGGAGGGGAGCTTTCTTT.

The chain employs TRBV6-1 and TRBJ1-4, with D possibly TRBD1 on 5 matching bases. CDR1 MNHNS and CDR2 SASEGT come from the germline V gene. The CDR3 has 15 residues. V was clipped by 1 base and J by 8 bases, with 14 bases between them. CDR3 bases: TGTGCCAGCAGTGAAGGAGTACAGGCAACGGAAAAACTGTTTTTT. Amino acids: CASSEGVQATEKLFF.

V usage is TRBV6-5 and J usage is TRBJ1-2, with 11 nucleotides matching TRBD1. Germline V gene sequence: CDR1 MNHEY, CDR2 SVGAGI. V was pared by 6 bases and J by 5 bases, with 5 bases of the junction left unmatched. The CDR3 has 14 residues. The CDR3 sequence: CASSTGTGGYGYTF. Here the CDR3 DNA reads TGTGCCAGCAGCACCGGGACAGGGGGTTATGGCTACACCTTC.

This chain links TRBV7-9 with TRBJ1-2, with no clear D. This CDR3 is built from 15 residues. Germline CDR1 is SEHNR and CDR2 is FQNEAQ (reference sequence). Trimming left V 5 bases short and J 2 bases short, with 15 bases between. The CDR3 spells CASSASGELNYGYTF. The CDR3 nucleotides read TGTGCCAGCAGCGCGAGCGGGGAGTTAAACTATGGCTACACCTTC.

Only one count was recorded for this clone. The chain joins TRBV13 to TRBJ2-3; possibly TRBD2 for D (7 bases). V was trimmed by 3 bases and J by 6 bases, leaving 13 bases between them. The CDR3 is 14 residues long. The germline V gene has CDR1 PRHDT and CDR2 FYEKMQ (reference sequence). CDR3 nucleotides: TGTGCCAGCAGCTTGTCTCGGGGGGCGGATACGCAGTATTTT. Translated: CASSLSRGADTQYF.

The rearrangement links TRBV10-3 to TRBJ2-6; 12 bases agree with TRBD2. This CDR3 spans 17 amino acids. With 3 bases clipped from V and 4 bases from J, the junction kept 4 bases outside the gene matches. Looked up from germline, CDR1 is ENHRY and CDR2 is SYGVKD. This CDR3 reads CAISEGLAGYGANVLTF. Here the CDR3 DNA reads TGTGCCATCAGTGAAGGACTAGCGGGGTACGGGGCCAACGTCCTGACTTTC.

The CDR3 coding sequence is TGTGCCACCAGTGATGGACAGGGGGCTGAAAAACTGTTTTTT. Translated: CATSDGQGAEKLFF. The rearrangement joins TRBV24-1 to TRBJ1-4; 11 bases line up with TRBD1. V gave up 3 bases and J gave up 7 bases; unmatched junction bases: 0. The CDR3 runs to 14 residues. The germline CDR1 and CDR2 sequences are KGHDR and SFDVKD.

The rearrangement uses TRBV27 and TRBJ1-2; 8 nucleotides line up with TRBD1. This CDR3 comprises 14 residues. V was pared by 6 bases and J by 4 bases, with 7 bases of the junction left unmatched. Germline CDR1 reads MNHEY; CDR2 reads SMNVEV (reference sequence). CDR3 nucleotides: TGTGCCAGCAGCGACCGCGGACAGGGCTATGGCTACACCTTC. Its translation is CASSDRGQGYGYTF.

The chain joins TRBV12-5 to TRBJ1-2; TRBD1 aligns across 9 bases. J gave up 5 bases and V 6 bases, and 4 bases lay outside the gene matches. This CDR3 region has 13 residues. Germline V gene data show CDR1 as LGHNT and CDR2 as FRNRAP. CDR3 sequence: CASGPGTGYGYTF. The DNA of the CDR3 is TGTGCTAGTGGACCCGGGACAGGGTATGGCTACACCTTC.

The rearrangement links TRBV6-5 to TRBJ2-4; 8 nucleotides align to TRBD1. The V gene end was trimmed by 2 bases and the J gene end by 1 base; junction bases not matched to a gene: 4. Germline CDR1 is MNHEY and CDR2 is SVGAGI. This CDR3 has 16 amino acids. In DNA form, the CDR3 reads TGTGCCAGCAGTTACACGGACAGGGTGGCCAAAAACATTCAGTACTTC. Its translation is CASSYTDRVAKNIQYF.

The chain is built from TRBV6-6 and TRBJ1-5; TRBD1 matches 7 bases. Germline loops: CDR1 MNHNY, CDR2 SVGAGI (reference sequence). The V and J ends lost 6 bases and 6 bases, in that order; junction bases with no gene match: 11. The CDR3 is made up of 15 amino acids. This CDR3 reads CASRNRGAIGQPQHF. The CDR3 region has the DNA TGTGCCAGCAGAAACAGGGGAGCGATTGGTCAGCCCCAGCATTTT.

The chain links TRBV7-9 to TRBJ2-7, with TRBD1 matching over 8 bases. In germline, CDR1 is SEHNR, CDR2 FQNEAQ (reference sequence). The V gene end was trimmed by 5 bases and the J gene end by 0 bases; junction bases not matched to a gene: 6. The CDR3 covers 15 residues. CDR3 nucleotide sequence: TGTGCCAGCAGCCCCGGGACAGGTCGCTCCTACGAGCAGTACTTC. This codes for CASSPGTGRSYEQYF.

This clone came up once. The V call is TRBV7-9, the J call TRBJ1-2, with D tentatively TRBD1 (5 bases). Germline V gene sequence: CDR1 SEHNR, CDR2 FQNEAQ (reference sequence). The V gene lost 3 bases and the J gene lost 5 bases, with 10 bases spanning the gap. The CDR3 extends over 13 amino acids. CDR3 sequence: CASSLQGTYGYTF. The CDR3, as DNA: TGTGCCAGCAGCTTGCAGGGTACTTATGGCTACACCTTC.

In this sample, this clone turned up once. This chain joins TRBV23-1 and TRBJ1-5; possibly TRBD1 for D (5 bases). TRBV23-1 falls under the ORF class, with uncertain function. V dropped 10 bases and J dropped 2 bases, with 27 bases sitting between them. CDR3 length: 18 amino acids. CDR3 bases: TGCGCCAATCCGTCAGGGCGGCGGACCAACATGGGCAATCAGCCCCAGCATTTT. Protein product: CANPSGRRTNMGNQPQHF.

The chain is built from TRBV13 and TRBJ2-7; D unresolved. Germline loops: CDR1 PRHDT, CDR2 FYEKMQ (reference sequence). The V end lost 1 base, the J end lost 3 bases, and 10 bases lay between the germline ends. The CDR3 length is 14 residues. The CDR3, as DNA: TGTGCCAGCAGCTTAGTGGGCAAATACTACGAGCAGTACTTC. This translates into CASSLVGKYYEQYF.

In DNA, the CDR3 is TGTGCCAGCAGCTTCGGGGGAAGGGACGAGCAGTACTTC. Translated: CASSFGGRDEQYF. V gene TRBV5-6 combines with J gene TRBJ2-7, with a possible D match to TRBD2 (6 bases). There are 13 residues in the CDR3. The V end was cut by 2 bases, the J end by 5 bases, with 11 bases between. The germline CDR1 and CDR2 sequences are SGHDT and YYEEEE.

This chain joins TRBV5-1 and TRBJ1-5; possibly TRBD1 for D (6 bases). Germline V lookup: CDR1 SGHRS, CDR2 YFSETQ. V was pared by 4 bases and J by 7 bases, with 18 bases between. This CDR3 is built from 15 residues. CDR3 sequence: CASSAGGGQSQPQHF. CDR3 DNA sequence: TGCGCCAGCAGCGCGGGAGGGGGTCAGTCGCAGCCCCAGCATTTT.